This T cell receptor (beta chain) was identified during a study of T cells in Graves' hyperthyroidism and ophthalmopathy. Study summary: Any treatment followed the collection of peripheral blood at initial diagnosis. Study-wide findings and caveats: Blood also carried most thyroid clonotypes expanded above 0.001.

The V gene's germline CDR1 is LGHDT and CDR2 YNNKEL (reference sequence). Trimming took 4 bases from V and 5 from J; bases not matched to a gene: 7. The CDR3 has 14 amino acids. What was amplified from RNA transcripts were TCR beta CDR3 regions. The primer set for the first-round RT-PCR of the TCR CDR3 was HTBI. TCRdb itself ran the multiplex PCR reads through MiXCR, one entry per CDR3 protein. The sample consists of fewer than 600,000 distinct CDR3 sequences, approximately 15% of them appearing once. This clonotype was counted at least ten times. Its antigen is not identified. This chain links TRBV3-1 with TRBJ1-1; TRBD1 matches at 7 bases. The TCR was taken from a woman aged 18 to 35 with Graves' hyperthyroidism. Sequencing used blood. In DNA, the CDR3 is TGTGCCAGCAGCCCGCCGACAGGGAGGACTGAAGCTTTCTTT. This encodes CASSPPTGRTEAFF.